This T cell receptor beta chain was sequenced in a study of CD4 T cells in relation to SARS-CoV-2 and coronaviruses. Study summary: The restricting HLA molecule for shared crossreactive spike epitopes was mapped. Study conclusions and caveats: According to naive versus memory sequencing, detected responses are memory recall, not newly primed. No crossreactivity against non-spike viral proteins was tested here.

Unexposed donor CD4+ T cells date from 2011-2018, before the COVID-19 pandemic. Cryopreserved PBMCs were CD4-enriched, then split into naive and memory cells. Repertoires were generated with immunoSEQ multiplex PCR, while TCRdb's copy carries only in-frame clones and drops some. The sample shows about 59,000 clones, about nine tenths of them seen only once. Remarks on this clone: Antigen: not known.

V lost 5 bases and J lost 2, with 12 bases in between. Germline-derived CDR1 and CDR2 are SEHNR and FQNEAQ (reference sequence). The CDR3 contains 14 residues. The sequence came from a human donor in good health. Sequenced: memory CD4+ T cells from PBMCs. This chain uses TRBV7-9 with TRBJ2-5; D possibly matches TRBD1 or TRBD2 (5 bases each). The CDR3 DNA reads as TGTGCCAGCAGCGCAACCGGGGCGCAAGAGACCCAGTACTTC. This codes for CASSATGAQETQYF.